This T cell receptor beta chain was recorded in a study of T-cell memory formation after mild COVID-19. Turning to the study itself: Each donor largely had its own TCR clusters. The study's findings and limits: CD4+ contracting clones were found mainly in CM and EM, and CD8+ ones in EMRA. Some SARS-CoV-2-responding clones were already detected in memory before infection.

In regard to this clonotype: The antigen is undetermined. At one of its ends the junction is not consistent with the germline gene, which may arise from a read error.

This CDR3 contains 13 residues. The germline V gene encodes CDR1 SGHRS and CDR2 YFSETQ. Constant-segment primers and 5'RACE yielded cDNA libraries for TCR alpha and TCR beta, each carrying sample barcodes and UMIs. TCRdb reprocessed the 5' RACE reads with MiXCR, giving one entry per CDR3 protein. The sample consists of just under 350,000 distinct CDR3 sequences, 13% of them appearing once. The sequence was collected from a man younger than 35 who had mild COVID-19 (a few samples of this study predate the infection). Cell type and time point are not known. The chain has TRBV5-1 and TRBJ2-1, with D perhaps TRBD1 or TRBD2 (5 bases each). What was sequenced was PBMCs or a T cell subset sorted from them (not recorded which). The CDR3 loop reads CASGLGVGDEQFF. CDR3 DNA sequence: TGCGCCAGCGGCTTGGGGGTAGGCGATGAGCAGTTCTTC. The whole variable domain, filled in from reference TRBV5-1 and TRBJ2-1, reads KAGVTQTPRYLIKTRGQQVTLSCSPISGHRSVSWYQQTPGQGLQFLFEYFSETQRNKGNFPGRFSGRQFSNSRSEMNVSTLELGDSALYLCASGLGVGDEQFFGPGTRLTVL.